This T cell receptor beta chain was identified in a study of beta chain features in type 1 diabetes. The V gene's germline CDR1 is MGHRA and CDR2 YSYEKL. This CDR3 spans 16 amino acids. Trimming removed 1 base from V and 3 bases from J, with 13 bases in between. Staining for CD45RO/CCR7/CD25/CD127/CD95/CD27 allowed sorting of CD4+ naive, central memory, regulatory and stem cell-like memory cells. Sequenced material consisted of expressed TCRB transcripts (all of the isolated RNA was reverse transcribed). Measured with immunoSEQ multiplex PCR; TCRdb has only the in-frame clones, and not every one. The sample contains 200,000 to 250,000 clones, 9.6% of which appear only once. This clone was counted only a few times.

The sequenced sample consisted of naive CD4+ T cells from blood. The chain uses TRBV4-1 and TRBJ2-1; possibly TRBD1 for D (6 bases). This TCR was recovered from a woman under 30 in good health. CDR3 coding DNA: TGCGCCAGCAGCCAAGTCGGCAGGGGATTCTACAATGAGCAGTTCTTC. It codes for CASSQVGRGFYNEQFF.